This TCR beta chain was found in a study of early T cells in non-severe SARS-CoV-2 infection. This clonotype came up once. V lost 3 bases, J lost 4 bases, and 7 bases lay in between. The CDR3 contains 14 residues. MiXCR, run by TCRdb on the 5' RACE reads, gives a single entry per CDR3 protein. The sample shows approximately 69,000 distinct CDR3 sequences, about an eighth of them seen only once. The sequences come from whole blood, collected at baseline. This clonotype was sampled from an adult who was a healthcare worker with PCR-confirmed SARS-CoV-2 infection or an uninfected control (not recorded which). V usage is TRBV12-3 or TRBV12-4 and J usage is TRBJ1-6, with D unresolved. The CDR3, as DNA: TGTGCCAGCAGTTTTGCACATTATAATTCACCCCTCCACTTT. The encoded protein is CASSFAHYNSPLHF.